This T cell receptor (beta chain) is drawn from a study of CXCR3-negative and CXCR3-positive naive CD8 T cells (dated by TCRdb to 2018 to 2020). Study-level background: In total, about 150 million TRB reads were obtained, which works out to roughly 1.5 +/- 0.3 million reads per library. Naive subsets from 5 donors and memory cells from 3 donors were included in the TRBV-TRBJ cluster analysis. Data from around ten donors, pooled across two independent experiments, went into the diversity and physicochemical repertoire analyses. Findings and caveats that apply to the study as a whole: TRB CDR3s from CXCR3-positive naive cells showed higher hydrophobicity (lower Kidera factor 4), lower energy, and higher strength and volume indices than CXCR3-negative naive cells. Naive CXCR3-negative and CXCR3-positive cells from the same donor showed similar TRBV-TRBJ usage, whereas memory cells showed distinct patterns. Because surface CD5, which is linked to self-reactivity in mice, was comparable between the naive subsets, TCR interaction strength was also inferred from TRB CDR3 physicochemical properties. Both naive subsets had comparably high repertoire diversity, while memory CD8+ T cells had much lower repertoire diversity. Because CXCR3 expression was partially decreased after cryopreservation, freshly isolated PBMCs were used for most assays.

The instrument given in TCRdb is NextSeq 550. The Human TCR Profiling Kit (MiLaboratory) was used to make UMI-labeled 5' RACE TRB cDNA libraries. cDNA synthesis used the entire amount of extracted RNA, and PCR amplification then used the entire amount of cDNA produced. The libraries were made side by side, with each library going through the same number of PCR cycles. Per the original workflow: With a requirement of at least two reads per UMI, MIGEC and MiXCR extracted about 50,000 +/- 10,000 unique UMI-labeled TRB cDNA molecules per library. On average, each library contained roughly 40,000 +/- 10,000 functional in-frame TRB CDR3 nucleotide clonotypes without stop codons. Diversity metrics, including normalized Shannon-Wiener and Chao1, were computed in VDJtools after downsampling to 5000 UMI-labeled TRB molecules per sample. Clonotype-size-weighted physicochemical properties of the central five CDR3 residues (interaction energy, strength, volume and Kidera factor 4) were computed in VDJtools. After TCRdb reprocessed the reads, each CDR3 protein sequence was kept as one row, without DNA. The V and J calls, along with clone size, are taken from TCRdb and not from the paper's own processing. Per the sample table, the count is over 50,000 distinct CDR3 sequences. In total, the top ten clones hold 0.71% of the sample.

For every CD8+ T cell subset, hundreds of thousands of cells were flow-sorted straight into RLT lysis buffer, and each subset was sorted in triplicate. Naive CD8+ T cells were defined stringently as CD45RO-CCR7+CD27+CD95- to exclude memory contaminants. Peripheral blood mononuclear cells were isolated from buffy coats by standard density gradient centrifugation. Naive CXCR3-negative and CXCR3-positive CD8+ T cells were flow-sorted using a FACSAria III. An RNeasy Mini Kit was used to extract total RNA from the sorted cells. CDR1 and CDR2 are drawn from the germline V gene: SGHAT, FQNNGV. Including the terminal cysteine and phenylalanine, the CDR3 comprises 15 residues. The nucleotide record is missing. A word on this clonotype: The antigen it recognizes is unknown.

The TCR originated in a human donor in good health. Some clones in this sample may be carry-over from other donors' samples. The sequence is built from TRBV11-2 and TRBJ2-7; TCRdb gives TRBD1 as the D gene, but with no DNA this cannot be confirmed. The sequenced sample consisted of naive CXCR3+ CD8+ T cells from blood. The label giving this sample's cell subset or site can be read as: CD45RO-CCR7+CD27+CD95- naive CD8+ T cells expressing CXCR3 (TNR3+). The CDR3 amino acid sequence is: CASSSGQGGRFEQYF.